The entry below describes one T cell receptor beta chain. The antigen remains undetermined. Libraries were prepared by immunoSEQ multiplex PCR; TCRdb keeps only in-frame clonotypes and omits some of them. The sample comprises approximately 70,000 clones, less than 85% of which are singletons, and about 51% rests with the top ten. The data originate from a study of T cell responses to AZD1222 COVID-19 vaccine. Notes on the study in general: Among the donors, most were white British and more were female, and clonal diversity was possibly underestimated.

V dropped 3 bases and J dropped 2 bases, with 6 bases sitting between them. The CDR3 is 12 amino acids. CDR1 and CDR2 (germline): GTSNPN, SVGIG (reference sequence). Source: peripheral blood, taken 28 days after the second AZD1222 dose. This receptor was identified in an adult who received the AZD1222 COVID-19 vaccine. J is TRBJ2-3 and V is TRBV30; the D gene is possibly TRBD2 (5 bases). DNA of the CDR3: TGTGCCTGGAGCGGGAACACAGATACGCAGTATTTT. Translation: CAWSGNTDTQYF.